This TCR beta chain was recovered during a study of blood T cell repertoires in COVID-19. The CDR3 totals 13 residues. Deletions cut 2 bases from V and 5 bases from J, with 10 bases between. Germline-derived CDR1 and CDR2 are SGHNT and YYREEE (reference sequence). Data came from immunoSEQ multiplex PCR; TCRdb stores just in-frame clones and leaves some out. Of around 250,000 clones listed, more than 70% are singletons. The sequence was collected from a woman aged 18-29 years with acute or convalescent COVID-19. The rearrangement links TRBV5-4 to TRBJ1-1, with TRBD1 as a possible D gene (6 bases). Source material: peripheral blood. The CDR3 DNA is TGTGCCAGCAGCTTCAGGGGAGGGACTGAAGCTTTCTTT. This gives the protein CASSFRGGTEAFF.